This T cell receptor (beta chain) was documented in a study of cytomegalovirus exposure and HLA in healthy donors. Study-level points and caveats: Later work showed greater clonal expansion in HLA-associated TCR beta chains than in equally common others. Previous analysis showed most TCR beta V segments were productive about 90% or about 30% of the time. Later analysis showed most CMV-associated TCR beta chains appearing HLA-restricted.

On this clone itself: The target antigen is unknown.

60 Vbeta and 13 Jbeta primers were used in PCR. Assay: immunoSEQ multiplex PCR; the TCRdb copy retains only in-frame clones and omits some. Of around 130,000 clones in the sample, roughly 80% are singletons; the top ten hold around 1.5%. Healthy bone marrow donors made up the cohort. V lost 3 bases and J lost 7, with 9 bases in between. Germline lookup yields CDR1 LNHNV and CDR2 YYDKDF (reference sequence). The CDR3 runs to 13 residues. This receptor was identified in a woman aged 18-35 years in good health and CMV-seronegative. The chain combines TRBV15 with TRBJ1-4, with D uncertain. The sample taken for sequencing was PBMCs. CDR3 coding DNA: TGTGCCACCAGCAGTGGTGGCCGTGAAAAACTGTTTTTT. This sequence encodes CATSSGGREKLFF.